This T cell receptor (beta chain) was sequenced for a study of siplizumab effects on memory and regulatory T cells. Sequencing of each sample assayed some 9.4 x 10^4 TCR templates. TCRdb's copy holds only in-frame clones and misses some; the assay was immunoSEQ multiplex PCR. The data contain 50,000 to 75,000 clones, around 80% of them singletons. Study findings and constraints: Tracing alloreactive clones into unstimulated subsets worked for only a minor fraction of them.

V lost 4 bases and J lost 8, with 18 bases in between. CDR3 length equals 15 residues. Germline-derived CDR1 and CDR2 are SGHDT and YYEEEE. Comments on this clone: The antigen remains undetermined.

What was sequenced was memory CD4+ T cells sorted from blood. The TCR comes from a human donor in good health. The chain employs TRBV5-6 and TRBJ1-4; a possible D gene is TRBD1 (6 bases). The CDR3 loop reads CASSLGDKAGEKLFF. The CDR3 DNA reads as TGTGCCAGCAGCCTTGGGGACAAAGCAGGGGAAAAACTGTTTTTT.